The clone carrying this TCR beta chain was seen a few times. The data derive from a study of T-cell reconstitution after alpha-beta-depleted transplantation in children. As it was prepared, the TCRbeta library received unique molecular identifiers. Using its own MiXCR run on the PCR reads, TCRdb lists one record per CDR3 protein. This table has about 870,000 distinct CDR3 sequences, under 20% appearing once. Germline assignment: CDR1 SGHRS and CDR2 YFSETQ. Unmatched junction bases numbered 13, after V lost 5 bases and J lost 3 bases. The CDR3 is made up of 16 amino acids. V gene TRBV5-1 combines with J gene TRBJ2-7, with TRBD2 identical over 8 bases. The specimen was PBMCs, mostly from graft donor cells, collected 360 days after TCRalphabeta/CD19-depleted stem cell transplant. The TCR comes from a male patient younger than 18 who had a stem cell transplant for acute lymphoblastic leukemia, so the T cells may come from the graft donor. CDR3 in DNA: TGCGCCAGCAGGATCGGGTTGGCGGGAGGATACTACGAGCAGTACTTC. Residues: CASRIGLAGGYYEQYF.